This T cell receptor beta chain was sequenced for a study of CD8+ T cells in alopecia areata. This sample's treatment: oral pan-JAK inhibitor, 5-10 mg twice daily. This clone was seen repeatedly, ten times or more. Extraction and reverse transcription of RNA yielded cDNA as the sequencing template. This table comes from immunoSEQ multiplex PCR, and its TCRdb copy is limited to in-frame clones, with some not included. The sample includes approximately 170,000 clones, roughly three fifths of them seen just once. V lost 5 bases to trimming and J lost 0 bases, with 13 bases between them. This CDR3 is 15 amino acids long. Germline loops: CDR1 LNHDA, CDR2 SQIVND (reference sequence).

The V call is TRBV19, the J call TRBJ1-1; D might be TRBD1 (6 bases). Sequencing was performed on CD4+ T cells sorted from blood, taken at week 4, from a patient treated with tofacitinib. The clonotype originates from a human donor with alopecia areata. The CDR3 region has the DNA TGTGCCAGTAGTTCTCAGGGGCCAGTGAACACTGAAGCTTTCTTT. Its protein product is CASSSQGPVNTEAFF.